The rows below give T cell receptor beta chains drawn from one sample of a study of cytomegalovirus exposure and HLA in healthy donors. The repertoire was sequenced with immunoSEQ multiplex PCR; TCRdb's copy has only in-frame clones and lacks some. The sample contains about 170,000 clones, over 70% of which appear only once. Specimen: PBMCs. The receptor source for this set is a woman between 45 and 65 years old in good health and CMV-seropositive. Both conserved end residues are part of each CDR3. A D gene is named only where the DNA matches it firmly. Rows give clone size only sometimes, using once, few, many, or a class for an expanded clone.

TRBV5-1,TRBJ1-2,-,-,CASRQETNYGYTF,TGCGCCAGCAGACAGGAAACTAACTATGGCTACACCTTC
TRBV19,TRBJ2-5,-,TRBD2,CASRTSGRETQYF,TGTGCCAGTAGAACTAGCGGGCGGGAGACCCAGTACTTC
TRBV6-6,TRBJ2-6,few,-,CASSWGDSGANVLTF,TGTGCCAGCAGTTGGGGGGACTCTGGGGCCAACGTCCTGACTTTC
TRBV10-3,TRBJ1-2,-,-,CAISGSGEGYTF,TGTGCCATCAGTGGTTCAGGGGAGGGCTACACCTTC
TRBV9,TRBJ2-6,-,TRBD1,CASTTGGRSGANVLTF,TGTGCCAGCACCACAGGGGGCCGGTCTGGGGCCAACGTCCTGACTTTC
TRBV30,TRBJ1-6,-,TRBD1,CAWSVRSGGSVSRSPLHF,TGTGCCTGGAGTGTTCGCTCAGGGGGTTCAGTCTCCCGTTCACCCCTCCACTTT
TRBV19,TRBJ1-1,-,TRBD1,CASSLDRATEAFF,TGTGCCAGTAGCCTCGACAGGGCGACTGAAGCTTTCTTT
TRBV5-6,TRBJ2-3,once,TRBD1,CASSQGVSTDTQYF,TGTGCCAGCAGCCAGGGGGTTAGCACAGATACGCAGTATTTT
TRBV6-1,TRBJ1-1,-,-,CASSFTGDEAFF,TGTGCCAGCAGCTTTACGGGTGATGAAGCTTTCTTT
TRBV28,TRBJ2-7,-,-,CASSLTGGTYEQYF,TGTGCCAGCAGTTTGACAGGTGGGACCTACGAGCAGTACTTC
TRBV9,TRBJ1-1,-,TRBD1,CASSAPRGGQGALDTEAFF,TGTGCCAGCAGCGCCCCGAGGGGCGGACAGGGGGCGTTGGACACTGAAGCTTTCTTT
TRBV2,TRBJ1-5,-,TRBD1,CASSLPGQLNQPQHF,TGTGCCAGCAGCCTACCGGGACAGCTTAATCAGCCCCAGCATTTT
TRBV11-3,TRBJ1-2,-,-,CASSPRGRGGYTF,TGTGCCAGCAGCCCTCGGGGTAGAGGTGGCTACACCTTC
TRBV11-3,TRBJ2-3,-,TRBD2,CASSLGLAGGTDTQYF,TGTGCCAGCAGCTTAGGGCTAGCGGGAGGAACAGATACGCAGTATTTT
TRBV13,TRBJ2-7,-,TRBD1,CASSLDTGDYYEQYF,TGTGCCAGCAGCTTAGATACAGGGGATTACTACGAGCAGTACTTC
TRBV9,TRBJ2-3,-,TRBD2,CASSVRAGLGTDTQYF,TGTGCCAGCAGCGTCCGAGCGGGACTCGGCACAGATACGCAGTATTTT
TRBV6-1,TRBJ2-7,once,-,CASRPGRGTYEQYF,TGTGCCAGCCGTCCGGGGAGAGGGACCTACGAGCAGTACTTC
TRBV18,TRBJ2-7,-,-,CASSPSSDYEQYF,TGTGCCAGCTCACCATCCAGTGACTACGAGCAGTACTTC
TRBV2,TRBJ2-4,-,TRBD2,CASSEGGGGGAKNIQYF,TGTGCCAGCAGTGAAGGAGGCGGGGGAGGAGCCAAAAACATTCAGTACTTC
TRBV6-1,TRBJ2-2,-,TRBD2,CASSGWTSVTGELFF,TGTGCCAGCAGTGGATGGACTAGCGTGACCGGGGAGCTGTTTTTT
TRBV30,TRBJ1-2,-,-,CAWTSRGTYGYTF,TGTGCCTGGACGAGCAGGGGCACCTATGGCTACACCTTC
TRBV4-3,TRBJ2-1,few,-,CASSQQTGDNEQFF,TGCGCCAGCAGCCAACAGACAGGAGACAATGAGCAGTTCTTC
TRBV18,TRBJ1-1,few,TRBD1,CASSPVRTGANTEAFF,TGTGCCAGCTCACCCGTCCGGACAGGGGCAAACACTGAAGCTTTCTTT
TRBV30,TRBJ2-3,-,TRBD1,CAWSGGTGGGLDTQYF,TGTGCCTGGAGTGGCGGGACAGGGGGCGGTCTAGATACGCAGTATTTT
TRBV28,TRBJ1-2,-,TRBD1,CASSFRLRVTGGVYGYTF,TGTGCCAGCAGTTTCCGGTTACGAGTGACAGGGGGTGTCTATGGCTACACCTTC
TRBV19,TRBJ2-3,few,-,CASSIAGFILTDTQYF,TGTGCCAGTAGCATCGCCGGGTTCATCCTCACAGATACGCAGTATTTT
TRBV29-1,TRBJ2-3,few,TRBD1,CSVGTASTDTQYF,TGCAGCGTGGGGACAGCTTCCACAGATACGCAGTATTTT
TRBV6-4,TRBJ1-2,-,TRBD1,CASSEDRGGYGYTF,TGTGCCAGCAGTGAGGACAGGGGCGGCTATGGCTACACCTTC
TRBV19,TRBJ2-5,-,TRBD2,CASSGGLAGAWETQYF,TGTGCCAGTAGTGGGGGACTAGCGGGAGCATGGGAGACCCAGTACTTC
TRBV6-5,TRBJ1-4,few,TRBD1,CASSLRSGGGEKLFF,TGTGCCAGCAGCCTCAGGTCAGGGGGCGGTGAAAAACTGTTTTTT
TRBV11-2,TRBJ2-1,-,TRBD2,CASSARTSGGAREQFF,TGTGCCAGCAGCGCTCGGACTAGCGGGGGGGCCAGGGAGCAGTTCTTC
TRBV5-4,TRBJ2-7,-,-,CASSLAEWSGSEEQYF,TGTGCCAGCAGCTTGGCCGAGTGGAGTGGCTCGGAAGAGCAGTACTTC
TRBV30,TRBJ1-2,-,TRBD1,CASSQGFNYGYTF,TGTGCCAGCTCACAGGGGTTTAACTATGGCTACACCTTC
TRBV5-1,TRBJ1-4,few,TRBD1,CASSPAPGTENEKLFF,TGCGCCAGCAGCCCCGCCCCCGGGACAGAAAATGAAAAACTGTTTTTT
TRBV5-1,TRBJ1-5,-,TRBD1,CASSPSGQGSNQPQHF,TGCGCCAGCAGCCCATCGGGACAGGGCAGCAATCAGCCCCAGCATTTT
TRBV10-3,TRBJ2-3,-,TRBD2,CAISRTSGAADTQYF,TGTGCCATCAGTAGAACTAGCGGGGCTGCAGATACGCAGTATTTT
TRBV28,TRBJ1-5,-,TRBD1,CASSPRTGQPQHF,TGTGCCAGCAGCCCACGGACAGGACAGCCCCAGCATTTT
TRBV9,TRBJ2-5,-,-,CASSVQQNQAQYF,TGTGCCAGCAGCGTACAACAAAACCAAGCCCAGTACTTC
TRBV6-5,TRBJ1-2,-,-,CASSYSVGLYGYTF,TGTGCCAGCAGTTACTCGGTGGGGCTCTATGGCTACACCTTC
TRBV5-1,TRBJ1-4,-,TRBD1,CASSAGQLNEKLFF,TGCGCCAGCAGCGCGGGACAGCTTAATGAAAAACTGTTTTTT
TRBV7-8,TRBJ1-1,-,-,CASSLVLGPNTEAFF,TGTGCCAGCAGCTTAGTCCTGGGGCCTAACACTGAAGCTTTCTTT
TRBV6-5,TRBJ2-1,-,TRBD2,CASRRGGPDNEQFF,TGTGCCAGCAGACGGGGAGGGCCAGACAATGAGCAGTTCTTC
TRBV2,TRBJ1-4,-,-,CASSSGAGNEKLFF,TGTGCCAGCAGTTCAGGGGCCGGTAATGAAAAACTGTTTTTT
TRBV11-3,TRBJ2-7,-,-,CASSPRGATEQYF,TGTGCCAGCAGCCCCAGGGGGGCAACAGAGCAGTACTTC
TRBV19,TRBJ1-2,-,-,CASSTPTPVYGYTF,TGTGCCAGTAGTACCCCTACCCCCGTCTATGGCTACACCTTC
TRBV6-1,TRBJ1-4,-,-,CASSENVSGYEKLFF,TGTGCCAGCAGTGAAAATGTCAGCGGGTATGAAAAACTGTTTTTT
TRBV27,TRBJ2-7,-,-,CASSPAVSTTYEQYF,TGTGCCAGCAGTCCTGCGGTTAGCACTACCTACGAGCAGTACTTC
TRBV19,TRBJ1-1,-,-,CASSMSSSGRAEAFF,TGTGCCAGTAGTATGTCATCGTCCGGGAGGGCTGAAGCTTTCTTT
TRBV5-1,TRBJ2-7,-,-,CASSSQGAYEQYF,TGCGCCAGCAGCTCCCAGGGCGCCTACGAGCAGTACTTC
TRBV7-2,TRBJ1-5,-,-,CASSFLAQPQHF,TGTGCCAGCAGCTTTCTGGCACAGCCCCAGCATTTT
TRBV18,TRBJ1-2,-,TRBD1,CASSPTGLENYGYTF,TGTGCCAGCTCACCGACAGGGTTGGAAAACTATGGCTACACCTTC
TRBV2,TRBJ2-5,once,-,CASSTGTSAGQETQYF,TGTGCCAGCAGTACCGGGACATCGGCGGGCCAAGAGACCCAGTACTTC
TRBV5-6,TRBJ1-1,-,-,CASSGNTEAFF,TGTGCCAGCTCCGGGAACACTGAAGCTTTCTTT
TRBV15,TRBJ2-7,-,-,CATSSADYYEQYF,TGTGCCACCAGCAGCGCCGACTATTACGAGCAGTACTTC
TRBV6-5,TRBJ2-7,-,TRBD2,CASSYSTSGRVYEQYF,TGTGCCAGCAGTTACTCGACTAGCGGGAGGGTATACGAGCAGTACTTC